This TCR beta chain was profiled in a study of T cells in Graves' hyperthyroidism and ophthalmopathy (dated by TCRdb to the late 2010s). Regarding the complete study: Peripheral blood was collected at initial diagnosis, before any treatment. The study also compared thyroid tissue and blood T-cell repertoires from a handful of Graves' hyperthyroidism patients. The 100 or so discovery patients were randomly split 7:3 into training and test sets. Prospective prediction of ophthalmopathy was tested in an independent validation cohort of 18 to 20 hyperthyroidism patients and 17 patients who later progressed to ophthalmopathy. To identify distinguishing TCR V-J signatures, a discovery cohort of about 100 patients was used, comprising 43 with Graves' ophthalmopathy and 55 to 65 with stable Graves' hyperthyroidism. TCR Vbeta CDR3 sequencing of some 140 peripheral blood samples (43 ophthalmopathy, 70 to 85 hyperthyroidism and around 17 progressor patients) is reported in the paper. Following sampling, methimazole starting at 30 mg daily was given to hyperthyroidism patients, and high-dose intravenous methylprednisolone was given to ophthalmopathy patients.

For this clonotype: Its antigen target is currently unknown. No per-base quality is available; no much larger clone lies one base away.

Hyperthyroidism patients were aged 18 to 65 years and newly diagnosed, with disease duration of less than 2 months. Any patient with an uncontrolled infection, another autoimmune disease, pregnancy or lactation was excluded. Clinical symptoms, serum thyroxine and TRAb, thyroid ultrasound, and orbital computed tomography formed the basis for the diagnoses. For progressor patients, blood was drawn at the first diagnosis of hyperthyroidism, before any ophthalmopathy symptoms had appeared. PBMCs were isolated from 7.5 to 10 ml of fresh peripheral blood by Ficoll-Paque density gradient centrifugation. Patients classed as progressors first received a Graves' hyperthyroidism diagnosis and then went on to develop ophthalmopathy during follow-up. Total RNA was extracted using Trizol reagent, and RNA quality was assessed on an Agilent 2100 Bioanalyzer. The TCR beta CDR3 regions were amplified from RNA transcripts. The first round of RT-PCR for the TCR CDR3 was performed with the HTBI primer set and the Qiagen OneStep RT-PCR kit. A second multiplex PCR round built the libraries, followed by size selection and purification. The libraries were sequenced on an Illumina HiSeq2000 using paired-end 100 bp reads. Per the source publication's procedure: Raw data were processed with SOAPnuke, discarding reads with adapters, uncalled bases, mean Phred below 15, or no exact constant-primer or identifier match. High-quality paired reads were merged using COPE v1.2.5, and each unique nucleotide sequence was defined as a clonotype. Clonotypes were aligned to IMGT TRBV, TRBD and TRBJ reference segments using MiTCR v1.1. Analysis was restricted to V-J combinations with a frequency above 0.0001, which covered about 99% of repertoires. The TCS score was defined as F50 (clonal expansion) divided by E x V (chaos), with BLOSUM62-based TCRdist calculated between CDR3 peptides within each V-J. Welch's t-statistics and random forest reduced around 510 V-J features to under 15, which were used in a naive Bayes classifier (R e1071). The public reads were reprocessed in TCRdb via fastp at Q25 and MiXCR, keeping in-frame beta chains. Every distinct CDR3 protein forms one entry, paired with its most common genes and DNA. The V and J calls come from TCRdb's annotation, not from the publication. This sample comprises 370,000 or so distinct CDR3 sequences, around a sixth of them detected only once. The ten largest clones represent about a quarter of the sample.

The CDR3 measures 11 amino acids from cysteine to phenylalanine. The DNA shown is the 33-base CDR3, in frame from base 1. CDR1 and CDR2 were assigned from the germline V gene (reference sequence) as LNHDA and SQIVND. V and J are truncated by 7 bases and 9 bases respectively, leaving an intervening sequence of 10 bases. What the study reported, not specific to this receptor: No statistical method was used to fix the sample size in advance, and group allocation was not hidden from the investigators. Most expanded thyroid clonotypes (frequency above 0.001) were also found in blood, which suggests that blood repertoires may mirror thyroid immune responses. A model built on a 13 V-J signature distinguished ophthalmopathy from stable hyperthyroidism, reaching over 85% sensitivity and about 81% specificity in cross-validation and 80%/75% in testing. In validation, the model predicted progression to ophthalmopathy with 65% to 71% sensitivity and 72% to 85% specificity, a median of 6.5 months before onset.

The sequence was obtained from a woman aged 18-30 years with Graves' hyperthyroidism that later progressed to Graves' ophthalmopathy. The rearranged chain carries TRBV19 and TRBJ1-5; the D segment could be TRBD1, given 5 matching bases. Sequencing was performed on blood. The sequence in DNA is TGTGCCAGTAAGGGGTGTAGGCCCCAGCATTTT. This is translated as CASKGCRPQHF.